Reported below is one TCR beta chain. The antigen remains undetermined. CDR1 and CDR2 (germline): MNHEY, SVGAGI. The CDR3 consists of 14 residues. V lost 7 bases and J lost 0, with 10 bases in between. The sample belongs to a study of T cell responses to AZD1222 COVID-19 vaccine. Study information: Second-dose intervals near 4 or 12 weeks were combined.

Findings and caveats of the study: Seropositivity was recorded at baseline in only a handful of AZD1222 recipients. Spike-specific TCR breadth and depth both grew after two AZD1222 doses.

Clones were sequenced by immunoSEQ multiplex PCR, and TCRdb holds only the in-frame ones, with some missing. The data hold around 72,000 clones, with around 82% observed a single time. Sequenced material: peripheral blood, taken on day 0 of AZD1222 vaccination. This clonotype originated in an adult in good health. The rearrangement uses TRBV6-5 and TRBJ1-3; D remains ambiguous. This chain's CDR3 is CASTKGISGNTIYF. CDR3 sequence (DNA): TGTGCCAGCACAAAAGGCATCTCTGGAAACACCATATATTTT.